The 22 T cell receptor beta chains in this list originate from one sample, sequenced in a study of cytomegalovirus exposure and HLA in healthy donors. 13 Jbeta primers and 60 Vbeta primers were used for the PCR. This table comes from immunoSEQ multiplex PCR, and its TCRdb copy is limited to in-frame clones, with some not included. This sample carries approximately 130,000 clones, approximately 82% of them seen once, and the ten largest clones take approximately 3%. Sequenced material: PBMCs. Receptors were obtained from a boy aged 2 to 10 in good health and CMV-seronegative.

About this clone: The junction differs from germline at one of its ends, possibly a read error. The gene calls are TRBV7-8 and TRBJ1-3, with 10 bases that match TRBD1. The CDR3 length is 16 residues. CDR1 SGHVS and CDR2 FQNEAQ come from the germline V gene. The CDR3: CASSVAGTGAGSTIYF. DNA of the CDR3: TGTGCCAGCAGCGTCGCCGGGACAGGGGCTGGAAGCACCATATATTTT. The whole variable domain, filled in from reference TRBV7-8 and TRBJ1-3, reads GAGVSQSPRYKVAKRGQDVALRCDPISGHVSLFWYQQALGQGPEFLTYFQNEAQLDKSGLPSDRFFAERPEGSVSTLKIQRTQQEDSAVYLCASSVAGTGAGSTIYFGEGSWLTVV.

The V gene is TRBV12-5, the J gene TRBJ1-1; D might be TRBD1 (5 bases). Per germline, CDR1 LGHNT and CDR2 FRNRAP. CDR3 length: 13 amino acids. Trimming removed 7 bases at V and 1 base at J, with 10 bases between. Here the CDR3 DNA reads TGTGCTAGTGTCCCCCAGGGGAACACTGAAGCTTTCTTT. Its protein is CASVPQGNTEAFF.

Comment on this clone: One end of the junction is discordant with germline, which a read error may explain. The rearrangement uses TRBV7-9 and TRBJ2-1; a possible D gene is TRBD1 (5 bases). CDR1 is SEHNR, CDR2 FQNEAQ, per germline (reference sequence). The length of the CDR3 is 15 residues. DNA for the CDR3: TGTTCCAGCAGTCATCAGGGTCCGCCCTACAATGAGCAGTTCTTC. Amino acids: CSSSHQGPPYNEQFF.

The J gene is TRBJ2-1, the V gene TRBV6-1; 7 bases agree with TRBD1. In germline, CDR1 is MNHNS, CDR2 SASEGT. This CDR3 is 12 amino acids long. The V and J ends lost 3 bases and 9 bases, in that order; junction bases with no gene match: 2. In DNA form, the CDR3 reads TGTGCCAGCAGTGAGGGACAGCGTGAGCAGTTCTTC. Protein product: CASSEGQREQFF.

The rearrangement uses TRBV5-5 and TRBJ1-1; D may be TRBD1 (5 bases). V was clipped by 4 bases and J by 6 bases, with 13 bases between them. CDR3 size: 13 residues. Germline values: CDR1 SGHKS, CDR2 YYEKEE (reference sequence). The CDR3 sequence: CASSLRTYSEAFF. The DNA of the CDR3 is TGTGCCAGCAGCCTACGGACATATTCTGAAGCTTTCTTT.

The DNA for the CDR3 is TGTGCCAGCAGCTTAACAGGGACTGAGCGGACTGAGCAGTTCTTC. Translation: CASSLTGTERTEQFF. V usage is TRBV7-3 and J usage is TRBJ2-1; possible D gene TRBD2, 6 bases. CDR3 length: 15 residues. Looked up from germline, CDR1 is SGHTA and CDR2 is FQGTGA. V was trimmed by 0 bases and J by 9 bases, leaving 15 bases between them.

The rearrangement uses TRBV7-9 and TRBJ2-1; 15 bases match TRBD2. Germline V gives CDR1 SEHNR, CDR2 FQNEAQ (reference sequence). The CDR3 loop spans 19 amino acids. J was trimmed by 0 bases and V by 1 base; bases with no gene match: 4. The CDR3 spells CASSLGGTSGRSSYNEQFF. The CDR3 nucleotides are TGTGCCAGCAGCTTAGGCGGGACTAGCGGGAGGAGCTCCTACAATGAGCAGTTCTTC.

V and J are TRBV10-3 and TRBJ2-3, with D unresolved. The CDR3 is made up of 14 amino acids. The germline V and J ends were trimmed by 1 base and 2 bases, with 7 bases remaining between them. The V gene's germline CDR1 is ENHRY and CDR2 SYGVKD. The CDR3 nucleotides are TGTGCCATCAGTGAGTGGGTAGCCACAGATACGCAGTATTTT. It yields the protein CAISEWVATDTQYF.

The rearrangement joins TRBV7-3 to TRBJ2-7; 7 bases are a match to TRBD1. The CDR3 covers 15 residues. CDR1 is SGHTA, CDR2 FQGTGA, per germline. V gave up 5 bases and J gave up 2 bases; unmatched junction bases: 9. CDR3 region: CASSVAQGRTYEQYV. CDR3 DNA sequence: TGTGCCAGCAGCGTCGCACAGGGGAGAACCTACGAGCAGTACGTC.

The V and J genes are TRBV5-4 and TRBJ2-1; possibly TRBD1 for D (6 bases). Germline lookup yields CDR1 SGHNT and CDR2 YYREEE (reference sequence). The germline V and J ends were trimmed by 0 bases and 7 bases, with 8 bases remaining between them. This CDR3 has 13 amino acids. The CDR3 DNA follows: TGTGCCAGCAGCTTGGTAGGGGGAAATGAGCAGTTCTTC. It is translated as CASSLVGGNEQFF.

The CDR3 loop reads CASSDGGLNTGELFF. CDR3 DNA sequence: TGTGCCAGCAGTGACGGGGGGTTGAACACCGGGGAGCTGTTTTTT. This rearrangement joins TRBV6-4 to TRBJ2-2; a possible D gene is TRBD2 (6 bases). The ends were cut back, 2 bases at V and 1 base at J, with 8 bases in the middle. Germline assignment: CDR1 MRHNA and CDR2 SNTAGT. The CDR3 totals 15 residues.

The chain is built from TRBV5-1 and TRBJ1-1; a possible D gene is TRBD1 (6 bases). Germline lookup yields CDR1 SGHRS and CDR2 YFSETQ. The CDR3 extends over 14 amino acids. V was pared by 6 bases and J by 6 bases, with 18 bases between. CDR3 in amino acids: CASTLSIRGSEAFF. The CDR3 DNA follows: TGCGCCAGCACCCTATCGATCAGGGGTTCTGAAGCTTTCTTT.

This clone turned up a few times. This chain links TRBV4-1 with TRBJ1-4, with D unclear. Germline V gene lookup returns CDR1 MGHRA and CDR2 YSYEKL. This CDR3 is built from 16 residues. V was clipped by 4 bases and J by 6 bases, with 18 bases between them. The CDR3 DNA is TGCGCCAGCAGCCGAAAATTCAGTGATGACTATGAAAAACTGTTTTTT. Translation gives CASSRKFSDDYEKLFF.

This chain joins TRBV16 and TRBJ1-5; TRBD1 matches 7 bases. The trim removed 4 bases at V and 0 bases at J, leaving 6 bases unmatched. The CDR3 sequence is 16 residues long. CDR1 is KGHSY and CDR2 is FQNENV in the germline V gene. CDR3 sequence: CASSLGTAYSNQPQHF. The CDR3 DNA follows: TGTGCCAGCAGCCTGGGGACAGCCTATAGCAATCAGCCCCAGCATTTT.

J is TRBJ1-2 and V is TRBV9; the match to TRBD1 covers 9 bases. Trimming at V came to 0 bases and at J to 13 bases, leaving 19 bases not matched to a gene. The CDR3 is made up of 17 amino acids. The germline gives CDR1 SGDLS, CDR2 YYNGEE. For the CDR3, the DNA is TGTGCCAGCAGCGTAGACAGGACAGGGGTCCTGGGCGGTGGTTCCACCTTC. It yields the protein CASSVDRTGVLGGGSTF.

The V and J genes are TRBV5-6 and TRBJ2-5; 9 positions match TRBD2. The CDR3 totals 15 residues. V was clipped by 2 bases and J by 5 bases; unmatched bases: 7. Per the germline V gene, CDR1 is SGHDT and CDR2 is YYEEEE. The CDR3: CASSFISSGRETQYF. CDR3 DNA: TGTGCCAGCAGCTTCATATCCAGCGGGAGGGAGACCCAGTACTTC.

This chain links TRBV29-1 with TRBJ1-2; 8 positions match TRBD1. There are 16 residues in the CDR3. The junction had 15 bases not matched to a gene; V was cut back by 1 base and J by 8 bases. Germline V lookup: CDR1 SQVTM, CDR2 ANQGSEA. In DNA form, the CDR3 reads TGCAGCGTTGAAGCTCTCCTGCTCCTGACAGGGGAAGGCTACACCTTC. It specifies CSVEALLLLTGEGYTF.

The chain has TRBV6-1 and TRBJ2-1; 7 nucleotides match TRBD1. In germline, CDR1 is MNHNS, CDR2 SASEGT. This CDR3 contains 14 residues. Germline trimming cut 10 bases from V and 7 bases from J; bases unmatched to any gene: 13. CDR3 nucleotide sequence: TGTGCCACGTGGATAGGGGGCCGCGGAAATGAGCAGTTCTTC. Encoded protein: CATWIGGRGNEQFF.

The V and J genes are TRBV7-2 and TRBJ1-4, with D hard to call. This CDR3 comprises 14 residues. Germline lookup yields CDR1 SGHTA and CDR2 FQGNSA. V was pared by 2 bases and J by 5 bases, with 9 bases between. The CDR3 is CASSLNGRNEKLFF. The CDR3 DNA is TGTGCCAGCAGCTTAAATGGGCGCAATGAAAAACTGTTTTTT.

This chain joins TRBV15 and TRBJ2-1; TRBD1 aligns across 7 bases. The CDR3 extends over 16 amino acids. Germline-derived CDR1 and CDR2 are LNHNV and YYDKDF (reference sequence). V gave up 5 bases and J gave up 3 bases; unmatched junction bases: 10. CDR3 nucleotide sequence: TGTGCCACCAGCGTTAGAAAGAGGGGGCTCTACAATGAGCAGTTCTTC. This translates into CATSVRKRGLYNEQFF.

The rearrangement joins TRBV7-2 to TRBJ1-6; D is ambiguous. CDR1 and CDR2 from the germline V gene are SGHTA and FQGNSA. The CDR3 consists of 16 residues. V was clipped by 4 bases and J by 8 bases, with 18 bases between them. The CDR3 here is CASSYYSGHTYSPLHF. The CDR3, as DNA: TGTGCCAGCAGCTATTACAGCGGCCACACTTATTCACCCCTCCACTTT.

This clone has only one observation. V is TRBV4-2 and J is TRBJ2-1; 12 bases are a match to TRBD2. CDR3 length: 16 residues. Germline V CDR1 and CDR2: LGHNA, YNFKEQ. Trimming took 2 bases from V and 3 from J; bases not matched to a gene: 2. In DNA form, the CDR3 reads TGTGCCAGCAGCCAACAGACTAGCGGGGGCTACAATGAGCAGTTCTTC. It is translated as CASSQQTSGGYNEQFF.